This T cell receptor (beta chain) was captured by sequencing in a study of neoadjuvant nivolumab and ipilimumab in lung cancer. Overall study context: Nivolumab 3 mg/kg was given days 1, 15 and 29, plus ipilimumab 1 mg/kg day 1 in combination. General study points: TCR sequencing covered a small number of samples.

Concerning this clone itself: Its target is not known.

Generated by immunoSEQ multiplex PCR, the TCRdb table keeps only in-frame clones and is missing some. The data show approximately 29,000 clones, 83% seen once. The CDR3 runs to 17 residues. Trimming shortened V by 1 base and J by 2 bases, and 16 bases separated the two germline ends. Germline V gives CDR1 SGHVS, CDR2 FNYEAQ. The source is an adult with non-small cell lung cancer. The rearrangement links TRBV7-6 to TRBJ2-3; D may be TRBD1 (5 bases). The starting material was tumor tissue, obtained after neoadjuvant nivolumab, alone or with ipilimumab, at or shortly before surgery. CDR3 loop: CASSLGGPDLYTDTQYF. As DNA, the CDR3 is TGTGCCAGCAGCTTAGGGGGCCCAGACCTTTACACAGATACGCAGTATTTT.